This T cell receptor (beta chain) comes out of a study of T-cell reconstitution after alpha-beta-depleted transplantation in children. The study's findings and limits: About two months after transplant, alpha-beta T cells reportedly came from several hundred expanded graft clones.

This clonotype has a count of ten or more. The antigen remains undetermined. The CDR3 has 16 amino acids. V was clipped by 1 base and J by 8 bases; unmatched bases: 8. The germline V gene has CDR1 KGHDR and CDR2 SFDVKD. The library targeted TCRbeta and was prepared with unique molecular identifiers. TCRdb re-derived calls from the PCR reads in MiXCR, one entry per CDR3 protein. The table has 400,000 to 550,000 distinct CDR3 sequences, under 12% seen once; the top ten hold roughly 2%. This receptor was obtained from a child under 10 years old with inherited bone marrow failure, due to receive a stem cell transplant. The chain joins TRBV24-1 to TRBJ2-1; TRBD1 aligns across 9 bases. This material consisted of PBMCs, taken before TCRalphabeta/CD19-depleted stem cell transplant. The CDR3 region has the DNA TGTGCCACCAGTGATTTCCGGACAGGGGCGGGTGATGAGCAGTTCTTC. Its translation: CATSDFRTGAGDEQFF.